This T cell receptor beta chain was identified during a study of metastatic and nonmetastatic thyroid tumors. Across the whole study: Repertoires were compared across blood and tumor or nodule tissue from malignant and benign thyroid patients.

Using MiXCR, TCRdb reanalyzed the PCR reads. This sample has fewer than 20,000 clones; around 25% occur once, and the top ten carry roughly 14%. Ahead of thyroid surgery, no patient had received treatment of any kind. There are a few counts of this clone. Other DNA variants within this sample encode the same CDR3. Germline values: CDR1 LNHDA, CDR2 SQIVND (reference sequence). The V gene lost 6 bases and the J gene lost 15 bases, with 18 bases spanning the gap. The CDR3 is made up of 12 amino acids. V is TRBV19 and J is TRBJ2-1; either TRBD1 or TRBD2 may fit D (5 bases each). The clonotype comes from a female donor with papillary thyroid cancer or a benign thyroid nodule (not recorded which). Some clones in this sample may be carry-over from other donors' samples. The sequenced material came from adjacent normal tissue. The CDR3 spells CASSPGTTFRFF. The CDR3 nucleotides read TGTGCCAGTAGCCCCGGGACCACTTTCCGGTTCTTC.